This T cell receptor beta chain derives from a study of regulatory T cells in long-lasting Graves disease (dated by TCRdb to the early 2020s). Background on the whole study: Antithyroid drugs had been taken for less than 3 months by newly diagnosed Graves' disease patients. The study took place in China and was registered as a clinical trial. A total of 33 samples were covered by TCR sequencing, comprising some 13 persistent and 20 or so newly diagnosed Graves' disease patients. Patients with persistent Graves' disease were compared with patients with newly diagnosed Graves' disease using TCR sequencing and RNA sequencing of peripheral blood. On the study overall, not on this receptor specifically: Only peripheral blood was studied, because thyroid tissue, the primary lesion, was inaccessible. Sequencing and analysis were restricted to the TCR beta chain. Compared with newly diagnosed patients, patients with persistent Graves' disease had lower TCR Shannon entropy and fewer highly expanded clones, which suggests clonal expansion. More public clonotypes were shared among persistent patients (roughly 2,700) than among newly diagnosed patients (roughly 1,000). As a limitation, the authors acknowledged that the small sample size may reduce accuracy.

Libraries were prepared through multiplex PCR. Sequencing relied on an Illumina HiSeq 4000. CDR3 regions were amplified by Arm-PCR with iRepertoire HTBI primers to construct TCR beta libraries. Before sequencing, the PCR products went through gel purification. The paper's data handling went like this. A total of 60 to 80 TRBV and some 13 TRBJ segments were identified across samples and were used for gene usage analysis of CDR3 amino acid clonotypes. COPE and FqMerger were used to merge filtered high-quality paired reads into contigs. BLAST was used to align contigs to the IMGT TRBV, TRBD and TRBJ reference genes, and CDR3 was defined following IMGT. Any clonotype with a frequency above 0.1% was counted as a highly expanded clone. Repertoire diversity was measured by Shannon entropy, and V-J evenness by the Gini coefficient. Clonotypes shared by more than one individual were considered public. TCRdb reprocessing: public reads trimmed at Q25 with fastp, clones called with MiXCR, in-frame beta chains kept. Merged by CDR3 protein, the rows form single entries marked with the most common genes and DNA. What appears here as the V and J calls and clone size reflects TCRdb's work, not the paper's. This sample gives around 450,000 distinct CDR3 sequences in total; about 15% of them show up just once. Over 15% of the sample is held by the ten biggest clonotypes.

This clonotype was recorded at least ten times. Its antigen is currently not known. Base qualities are missing; no much larger clone stands one base away. The time point tag for this specimen amounts to: newly diagnosed GD, antithyroid drugs for less than 3 months. For both TCR sequencing and RNA sequencing, RNA was extracted from PBMCs using TRIzol. Graves' disease was diagnosed according to American Thyroid Association guidelines. The patients came from an endocrinology department in Xi'an, China. Each patient gave approximately 9.7 milliliters of peripheral blood, collected in an EDTA anticoagulant tube. Ficoll Paque Plus density gradient separation was used to isolate PBMCs, and no further T cell sorting was performed. An Agilent 2100 Bioanalyzer and agarose gel were used to check RNA quality, while a NanoDrop 2000 measured RNA concentration. Another study also made use of these data, one on T cells in Graves' hyperthyroidism and ophthalmopathy. In that second paper, the authors write: Stable Graves' hyperthyroidism was defined as no progression to ophthalmopathy during 18 months of follow-up. The hyperthyroidism patients were between 18 and 65 years old and newly diagnosed, with a disease duration of less than 2 months. The study excluded patients with uncontrolled infections, other autoimmune diseases, pregnancy or lactation. Diagnoses were based on clinical symptoms, serum thyroxine and TRAb, thyroid ultrasound and orbital computed tomography. The first round of RT-PCR for the TCR CDR3 was performed with the HTBI primer set and the Qiagen OneStep RT-PCR kit. Most expanded thyroid clonotypes (frequency above 0.001) were also found in blood, which suggests that blood repertoires may mirror thyroid immune responses. Ophthalmopathy was separated from stable hyperthyroidism by a 13 V-J signature model, with about 88% sensitivity and about 81% specificity obtained in cross-validation and 80%/75% obtained in testing. In validation, the model predicted progression to ophthalmopathy with around 71% sensitivity and 72% to 85% specificity, a median of around six months before onset. To identify distinguishing TCR V-J signatures, a discovery cohort of around 100 patients was used, comprising 43 with Graves' ophthalmopathy and under 60 with stable Graves' hyperthyroidism. Whether ophthalmopathy could be predicted prospectively was tested in an independent validation cohort made up of roughly 19 hyperthyroidism patients plus 17 patients who later progressed to ophthalmopathy. The 100 or so discovery patients were divided at random into training and test sets in a 7:3 ratio. In six Graves' hyperthyroidism patients, the study also compared T-cell repertoires from thyroid tissue with T-cell repertoires from blood. Following sampling, methimazole starting at 30 mg daily was given to hyperthyroidism patients, and high-dose intravenous methylprednisolone was given to ophthalmopathy patients. Libraries were constructed in a second round of multiplex PCR, after which size selection and purification were carried out. Paired-end sequencing of the libraries was performed with 100 bp reads on an Illumina HiSeq2000. SOAPnuke was used to process the raw data, removing reads that contained adapters or uncalled bases, had a mean Phred below 15, or lacked an exact match to the constant primer or identifier. COPE v1.2.5 was used to merge high-quality paired reads, and clonotypes were defined as unique nucleotide sequences. MiTCR v1.1 was used to align the clonotypes against IMGT TRBV, TRBD and TRBJ reference segments. The analysis included only V-J combinations with a frequency above 0.0001, which together covered 99% to 99.2% of the repertoires. The TCS score was defined as the ratio of F50 (clonal expansion) to E x V (chaos), calculated using BLOSUM62-based TCRdist between CDR3 peptides within each V-J. Welch's t-statistics and random forest reduced roughly 530 V-J features to roughly 13, which were used in a naive Bayes classifier (R e1071). Sample size was not statistically predetermined, and investigators were not blinded to group allocation. According to the paper, TCR Vbeta CDR3 sequencing was carried out on 135 peripheral blood samples, which came from over 40 ophthalmopathy, under 80 hyperthyroidism and about 17 progressor patients.

The material was peripheral blood mononuclear cells (PBMCs), obtained at new diagnosis, from a patient treated with antithyroid drugs. This sequence was found in a woman aged 30 to 39 with Graves disease. Donor details come from another sample of the same person, matched by shared clones.

The sequenced DNA: TGTGCCAGCCGGGACACGGCCTCCTACGAGCAGTACTTC. This sequence encodes CASRDTASYEQYF. The V and J segments used are TRBV19 and TRBJ2-7; TRBD1 is perhaps the D gene, given 6 matching bases. Relative to germline, V is 9 bases shorter and J is 0 bases shorter, with 12 bases between their ends. The CDR3 sequence holds 13 residues, the cysteine and phenylalanine included. The entry retains the CDR3 DNA only, 39 bases that are in frame from base 1. The germline V gene encodes CDR1 LNHDA and CDR2 SQIVND (reference sequence).